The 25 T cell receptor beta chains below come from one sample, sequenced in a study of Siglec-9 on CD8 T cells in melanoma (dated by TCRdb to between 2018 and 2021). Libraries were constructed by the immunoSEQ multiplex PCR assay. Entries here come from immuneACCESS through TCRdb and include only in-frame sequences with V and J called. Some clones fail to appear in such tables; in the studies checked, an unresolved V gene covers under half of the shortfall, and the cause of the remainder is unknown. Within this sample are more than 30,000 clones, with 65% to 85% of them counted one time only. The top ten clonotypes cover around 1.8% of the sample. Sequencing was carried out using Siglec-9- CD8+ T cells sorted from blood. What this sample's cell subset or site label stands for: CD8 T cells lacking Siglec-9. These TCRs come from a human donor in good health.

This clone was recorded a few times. CDR3 sequence: CASSPRGGPRDQPQHF. Written as DNA, the CDR3 is TGTGCCAGCAGCCCAAGAGGCGGACCGAGAGATCAGCCCCAGCATTTT. This rearrangement joins TRBV7-9 to TRBJ1-5; D uncertain. The CDR3 has 16 amino acids. V dropped 5 bases and J dropped 5 bases, with 19 bases sitting between them. Germline V lookup: CDR1 SEHNR, CDR2 FQNEAQ (reference sequence).

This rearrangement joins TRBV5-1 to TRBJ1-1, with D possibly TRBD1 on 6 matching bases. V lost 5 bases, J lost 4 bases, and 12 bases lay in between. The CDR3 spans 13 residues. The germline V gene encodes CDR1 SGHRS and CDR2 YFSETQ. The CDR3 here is CASRQGSRTEAFF. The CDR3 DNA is TGCGCCAGCAGACAGGGTTCACGCACTGAAGCTTTCTTT.

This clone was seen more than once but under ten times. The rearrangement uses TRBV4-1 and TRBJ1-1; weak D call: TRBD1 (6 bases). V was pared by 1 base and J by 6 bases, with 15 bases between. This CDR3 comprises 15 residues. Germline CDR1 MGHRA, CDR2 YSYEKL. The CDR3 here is CASSQVNREWPEAFF. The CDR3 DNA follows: TGCGCCAGCAGCCAAGTCAACAGGGAGTGGCCTGAAGCTTTCTTT.

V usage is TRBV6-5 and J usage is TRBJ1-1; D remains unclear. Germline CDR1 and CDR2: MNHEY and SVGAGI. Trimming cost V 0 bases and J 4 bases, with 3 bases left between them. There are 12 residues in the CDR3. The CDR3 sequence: CASSYSRTEAFF. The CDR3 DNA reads TGTGCCAGCAGTTACTCGCGCACTGAAGCTTTCTTT.

For the CDR3, the DNA is TGTGCCAGCAGTGAAGGACTAGCGGGGGGGGACAATGAGCAGTTCTTC. Amino acid sequence: CASSEGLAGGDNEQFF. The rearrangement links TRBV2 to TRBJ2-1; TRBD2 agrees at 14 bases. The CDR3 is 16 residues long. J was trimmed by 5 bases and V by 1 base; bases with no gene match: 1. Germline V lookup: CDR1 SNHLY, CDR2 FYNNEI.

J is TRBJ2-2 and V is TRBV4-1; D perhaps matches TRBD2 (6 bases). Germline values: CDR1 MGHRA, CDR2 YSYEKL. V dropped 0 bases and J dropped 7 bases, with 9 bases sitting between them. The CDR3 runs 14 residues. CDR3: CASSQDNGGGELFF. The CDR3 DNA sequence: TGCGCCAGCAGCCAAGATAACGGGGGCGGGGAGCTGTTTTTT.

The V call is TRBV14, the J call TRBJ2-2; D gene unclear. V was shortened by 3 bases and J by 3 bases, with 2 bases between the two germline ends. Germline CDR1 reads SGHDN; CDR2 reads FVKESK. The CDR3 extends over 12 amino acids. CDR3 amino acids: CASSQDTGELFF. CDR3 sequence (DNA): TGTGCCAGCAGCCAGGACACCGGGGAGCTGTTTTTT.

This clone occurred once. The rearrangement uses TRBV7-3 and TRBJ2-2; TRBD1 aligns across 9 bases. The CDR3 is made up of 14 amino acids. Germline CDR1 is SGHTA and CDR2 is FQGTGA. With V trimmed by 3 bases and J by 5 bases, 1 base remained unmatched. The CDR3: CASSLGTGTGELFF. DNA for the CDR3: TGTGCCAGCAGCTTGGGGACAGGGACCGGGGAGCTGTTTTTT.

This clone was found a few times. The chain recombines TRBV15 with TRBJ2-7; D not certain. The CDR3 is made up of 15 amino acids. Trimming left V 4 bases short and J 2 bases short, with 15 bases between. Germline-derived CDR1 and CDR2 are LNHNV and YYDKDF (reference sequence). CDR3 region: CATSTTPTITYEQYF. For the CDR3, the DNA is TGTGCCACCAGCACAACCCCAACTATTACCTACGAGCAGTACTTC. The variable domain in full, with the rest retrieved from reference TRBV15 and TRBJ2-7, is DAMVIQNPRYQVTQFGKPVTLSCSQTLNHNVMYWYQQKSSQAPKLLFHYYDKDFNNEADTPDNFQSRRPNTSFCFLDIRSPGLGDTAMYLCATSTTPTITYEQYFGPGTRLTVT.

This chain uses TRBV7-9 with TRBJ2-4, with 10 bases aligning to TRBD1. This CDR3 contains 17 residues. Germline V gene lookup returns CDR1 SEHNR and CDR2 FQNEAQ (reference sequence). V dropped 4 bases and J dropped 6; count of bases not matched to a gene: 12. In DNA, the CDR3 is TGTGCCAGCAGCTCCCCCGGGACAGGGGTCGAGGCAAACATTCAGTACTTC. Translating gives CASSSPGTGVEANIQYF.

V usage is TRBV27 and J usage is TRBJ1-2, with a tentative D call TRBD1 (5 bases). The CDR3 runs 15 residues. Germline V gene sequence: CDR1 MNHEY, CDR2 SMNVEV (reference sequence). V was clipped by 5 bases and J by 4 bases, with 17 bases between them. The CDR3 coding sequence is TGTGCCAGCAGTCCCGCTGGGCAGGGAACCTATGGCTACACCTTC. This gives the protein CASSPAGQGTYGYTF.

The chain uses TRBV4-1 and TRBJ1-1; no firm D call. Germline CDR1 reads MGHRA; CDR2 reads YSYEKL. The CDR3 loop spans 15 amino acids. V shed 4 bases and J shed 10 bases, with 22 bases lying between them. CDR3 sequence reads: CASSLSSRIPGGAFF. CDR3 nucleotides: TGCGCCAGCAGCCTTTCTAGTCGGATCCCCGGAGGAGCTTTCTTT.

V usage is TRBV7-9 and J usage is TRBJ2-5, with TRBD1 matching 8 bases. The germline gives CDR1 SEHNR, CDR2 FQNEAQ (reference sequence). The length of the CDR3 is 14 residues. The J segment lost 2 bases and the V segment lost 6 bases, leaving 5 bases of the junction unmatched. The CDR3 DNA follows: TGTGCCAGCAGTTCCGGACAGGGTCAAGAGACCCAGTACTTC. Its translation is CASSSGQGQETQYF.

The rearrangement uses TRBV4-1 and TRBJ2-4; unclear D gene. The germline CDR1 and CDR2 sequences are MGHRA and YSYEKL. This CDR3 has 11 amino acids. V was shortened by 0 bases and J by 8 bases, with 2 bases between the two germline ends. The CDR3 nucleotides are TGCGCCAGCAGCCAAGATTACATTCAGTACTTC. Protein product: CASSQDYIQYF.

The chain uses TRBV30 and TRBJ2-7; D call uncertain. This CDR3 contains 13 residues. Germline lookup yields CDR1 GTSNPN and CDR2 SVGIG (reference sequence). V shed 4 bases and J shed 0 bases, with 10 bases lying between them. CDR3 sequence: CAWTQSTSYEQYF. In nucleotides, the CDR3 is TGTGCCTGGACCCAGTCCACCTCCTACGAGCAGTACTTC.

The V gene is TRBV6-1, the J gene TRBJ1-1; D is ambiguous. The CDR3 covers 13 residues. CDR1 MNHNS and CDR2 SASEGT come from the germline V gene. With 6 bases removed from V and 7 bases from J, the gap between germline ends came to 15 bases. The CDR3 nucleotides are TGTGCCAGCAGACTTAGGGCCGGTCTTGAAGCTTTCTTT. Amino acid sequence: CASRLRAGLEAFF.

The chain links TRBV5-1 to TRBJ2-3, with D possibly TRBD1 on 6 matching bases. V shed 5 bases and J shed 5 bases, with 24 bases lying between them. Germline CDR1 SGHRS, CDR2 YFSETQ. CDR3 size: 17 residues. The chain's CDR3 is CASRRISAGVREDTQYF. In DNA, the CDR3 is TGCGCCAGCAGACGGATATCGGCAGGGGTACGGGAAGATACGCAGTATTTT.

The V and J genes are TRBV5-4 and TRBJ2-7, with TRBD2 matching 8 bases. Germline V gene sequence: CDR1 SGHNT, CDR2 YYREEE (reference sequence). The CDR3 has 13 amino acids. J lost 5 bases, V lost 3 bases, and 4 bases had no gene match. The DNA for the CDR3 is TGTGCCAGCAGCTCGGGACTAGATAACGAGCAGTACTTC. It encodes CASSSGLDNEQYF.

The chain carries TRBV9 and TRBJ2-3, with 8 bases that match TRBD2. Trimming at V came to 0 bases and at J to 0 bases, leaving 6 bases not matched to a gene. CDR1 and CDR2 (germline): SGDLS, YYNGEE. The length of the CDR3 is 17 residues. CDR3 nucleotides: TGTGCCAGCAGCGTAGGGGAAGCGGGGGCTAGCACAGATACGCAGTATTTT. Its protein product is CASSVGEAGASTDTQYF.

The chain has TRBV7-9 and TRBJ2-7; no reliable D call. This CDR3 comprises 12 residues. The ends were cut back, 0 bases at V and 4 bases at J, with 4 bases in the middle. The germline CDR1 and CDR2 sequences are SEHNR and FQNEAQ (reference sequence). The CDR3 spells CASSLAEYEQYF. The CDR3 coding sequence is TGTGCCAGCAGCTTAGCGGAGTACGAGCAGTACTTC.

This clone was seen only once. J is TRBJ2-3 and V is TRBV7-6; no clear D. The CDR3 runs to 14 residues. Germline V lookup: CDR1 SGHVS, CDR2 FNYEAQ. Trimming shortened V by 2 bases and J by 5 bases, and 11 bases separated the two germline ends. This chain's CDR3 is CASSLNGERDTQYF. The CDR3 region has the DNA TGTGCCAGCAGCTTAAATGGGGAAAGAGATACGCAGTATTTT. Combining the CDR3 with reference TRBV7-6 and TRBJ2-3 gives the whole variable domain GAGVSQSPRYKVTKRGQDVALRCDPISGHVSLYWYRQALGQGPEFLTYFNYEAQQDKSGLPNDRFSAERPEGSISTLTIQRTEQRDSAMYRCASSLNGERDTQYFGPGTRLTVL.

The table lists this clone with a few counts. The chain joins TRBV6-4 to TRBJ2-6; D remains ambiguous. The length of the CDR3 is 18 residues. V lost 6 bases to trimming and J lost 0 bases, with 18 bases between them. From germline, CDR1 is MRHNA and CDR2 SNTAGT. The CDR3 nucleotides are TGTGCCAGCAGCCCCCAGGCTGGCAGTATCTCTGGGGCCAACGTCCTGACTTTC. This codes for CASSPQAGSISGANVLTF.

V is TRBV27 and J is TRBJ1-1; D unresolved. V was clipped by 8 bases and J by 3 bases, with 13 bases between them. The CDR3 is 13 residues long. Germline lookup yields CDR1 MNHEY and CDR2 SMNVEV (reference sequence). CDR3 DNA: TGTGCCAGCCTATCAGCGGGCTACACTGAAGCTTTCTTT. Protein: CASLSAGYTEAFF.

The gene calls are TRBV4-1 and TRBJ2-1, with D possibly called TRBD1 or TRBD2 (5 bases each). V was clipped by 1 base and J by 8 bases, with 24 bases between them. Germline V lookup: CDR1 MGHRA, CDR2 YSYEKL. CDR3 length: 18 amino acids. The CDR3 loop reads CASSQAPAGEGARDEQFF. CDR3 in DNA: TGCGCCAGCAGCCAAGCACCCGCCGGGGAAGGGGCCAGGGATGAGCAGTTCTTC.

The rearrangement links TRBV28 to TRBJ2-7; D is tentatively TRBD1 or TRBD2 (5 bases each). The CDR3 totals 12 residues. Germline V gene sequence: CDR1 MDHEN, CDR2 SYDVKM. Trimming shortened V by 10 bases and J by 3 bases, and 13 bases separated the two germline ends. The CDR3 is CATTGGSYEQYF. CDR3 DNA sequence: TGTGCCACTACTGGGGGAAGCTACGAGCAGTACTTC.